This TCR beta chain was found in a study of T-cell reconstitution after alpha-beta-depleted transplantation in children. Whole-study findings and limits: Day-60 TCRbeta diversity that was high in some patients was derived from surviving recipient T cells and thymic progenitors. By about two months after transplant, alpha-beta T cells reportedly arose from several hundred graft clones that had expanded. Newly generated T cells supplied most T-cell counts and diversity one year post-transplant.

Germline lookup yields CDR1 DFQATT and CDR2 SNEGSKA (reference sequence). The ends lost 0 bases at V and 6 bases at J; junction bases unmatched: 17. The length of the CDR3 is 18 residues. Only a few counts were recorded for this clonotype. Its cognate antigen is unknown. Researchers prepared the TCRbeta library using unique molecular identifiers, the study reports. TCRdb re-derived calls from the PCR reads in MiXCR, one entry per CDR3 protein. The sample lists around 580,000 distinct CDR3 sequences; around 23% were seen once. The J gene is TRBJ2-3, the V gene TRBV20-1; 8 bases agree with TRBD2. The sequence came from a boy younger than two who had a stem cell transplant for acute myeloid leukemia, so the T cells may come from the graft donor. The sample consisted of PBMCs, mostly from graft donor cells, taken 360 days after TCRalphabeta/CD19-depleted stem cell transplant. Written as DNA, the CDR3 is TGCAGTGCTAGAGATCCCATGGCAGCGGGAGACGTTCGGGATACGCAGTATTTT. Protein sequence: CSARDPMAAGDVRDTQYF.